This TCR beta chain was retrieved from a study of regulatory and conventional T cells in breast cancer (dated by TCRdb to about 2015). In the germline V gene, CDR1 corresponds to SGDLS and CDR2 to YYNGEE. Counted from cysteine to phenylalanine, this CDR3 has 14 amino acids. Only the CDR3 region is kept as DNA, spanning 42 bases read in frame from base 1. V sheds 0 bases and J sheds 5 bases, leaving 11 bases between their ends. The library came from PCR. The sample was run on an Illumina MiSeq. TCRdb's own reprocessing of the public reads used fastp at Q25 and MiXCR and kept productive beta chains. Each entry merges the rows of one CDR3 protein and shows their most common DNA and genes. The sample data list some 9,900 distinct CDR3 sequences, and approximately 30% of these were observed just once. Clones ranked in the top ten supply approximately 6.1% of the sample. As to this clonotype: Its target antigen remains unknown. Base qualities are not provided; no much larger clone lies one nucleotide away.

The source of this sequence is a male donor in good health. The rearranged chain carries TRBV9 and TRBJ2-5, with no reliable assignment of the D segment. Sequencing was performed on conventional T cells from blood. The DNA reads TGTGCCAGCAGCGTAGGGACCGTCCCTGAGACCCAGTACTTC. Translation gives CASSVGTVPETQYF.